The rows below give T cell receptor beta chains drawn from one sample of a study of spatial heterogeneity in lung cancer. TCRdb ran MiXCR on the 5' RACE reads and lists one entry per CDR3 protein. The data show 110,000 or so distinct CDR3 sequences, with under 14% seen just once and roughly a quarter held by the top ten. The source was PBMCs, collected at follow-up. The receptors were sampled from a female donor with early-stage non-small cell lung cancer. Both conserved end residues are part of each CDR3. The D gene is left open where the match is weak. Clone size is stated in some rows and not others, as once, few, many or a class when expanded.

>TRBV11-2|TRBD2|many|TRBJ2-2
CASIIAGNTGELFF
TGTGCCAGCATCATAGCGGGAAACACCGGGGAGCTGTTTTTT
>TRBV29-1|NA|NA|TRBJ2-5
CSVEEVATQYF
TGCAGCGTGGAAGAGGTCGCGACCCAGTACTTC
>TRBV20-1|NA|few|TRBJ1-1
CSARDLARAGTEAFF
TGCAGTGCTAGAGATCTGGCCAGGGCGGGCACTGAAGCTTTCTTT
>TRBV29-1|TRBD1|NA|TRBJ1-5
CSVGQGAWQPQHF
TGCAGCGTAGGACAGGGGGCATGGCAGCCCCAGCATTTT
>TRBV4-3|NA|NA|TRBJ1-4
CASSQASATNEKLFF
TGCGCCAGCAGCCAAGCTAGTGCAACTAATGAAAAACTGTTTTTT
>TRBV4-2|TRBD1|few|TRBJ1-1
CASSRDRGQNTEAFF
TGTGCCAGCAGCCGAGACAGGGGGCAGAACACTGAAGCTTTCTTT
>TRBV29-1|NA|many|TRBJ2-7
CSVDISGDTYEQYF
TGCAGCGTTGATATTTCAGGGGACACCTACGAGCAGTACTTC
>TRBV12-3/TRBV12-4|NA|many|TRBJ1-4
CASSRSPPEKLFF
TGTGCCAGCAGTCGCAGCCCGCCGGAAAAACTGTTTTTT
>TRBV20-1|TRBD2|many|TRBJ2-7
CSALPSGRTYEQYF
TGCAGTGCTCTTCCTAGCGGGAGAACCTACGAGCAGTACTTC
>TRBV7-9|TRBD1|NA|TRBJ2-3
CASSPGTGPDTQYF
TGTGCCAGCAGCCCAGGGACAGGTCCAGATACGCAGTATTTT
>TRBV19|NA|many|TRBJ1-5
CASKDYSGLGQPQHF
TGTGCCAGTAAAGACTACTCAGGCTTAGGTCAGCCCCAGCATTTT
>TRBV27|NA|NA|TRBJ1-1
CASSLSGHRLLLNTEAFF
TGTGCCAGCAGTTTATCGGGACACCGGTTATTATTGAACACTGAAGCTTTCTTT
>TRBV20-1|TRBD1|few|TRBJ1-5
CSASGTGVSNQPQHF
TGCAGTGCTAGTGGTACAGGGGTGAGCAATCAGCCCCAGCATTTT
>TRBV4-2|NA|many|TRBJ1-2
CASSHFPPREGYTF
TGTGCCAGCAGCCATTTTCCGCCGCGGGAAGGCTACACCTTC
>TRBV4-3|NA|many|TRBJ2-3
CASSQGTLTDTQYF
TGCGCCAGCAGCCAGGGGACTCTAACAGATACGCAGTATTTT
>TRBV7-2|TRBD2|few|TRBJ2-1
CASSIGASGYNEQFF
TGTGCCAGCAGCATAGGGGCTAGCGGATACAATGAGCAGTTCTTC
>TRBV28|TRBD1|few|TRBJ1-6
CASSSWTGRSSPLHF
TGTGCCAGCAGTTCATGGACAGGGAGGAGCTCACCCCTCCACTTT
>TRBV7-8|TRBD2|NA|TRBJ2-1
CASRPGTSGYNEQFF
TGTGCCAGCAGGCCCGGGACTAGCGGGTACAATGAGCAGTTCTTC
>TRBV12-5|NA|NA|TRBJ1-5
CASVPTESSSQPQHF
TGTGCTAGTGTCCCGACGGAGTCCAGTAGTCAGCCCCAGCATTTT
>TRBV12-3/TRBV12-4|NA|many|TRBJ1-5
CASSLVKLDSNQPQHF
TGTGCCAGCAGTTTAGTGAAGCTGGACAGCAATCAGCCCCAGCATTTT
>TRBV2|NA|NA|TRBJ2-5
CASSESRGGQTQYF
TGTGCCAGCAGTGAATCTAGGGGAGGCCAGACCCAGTACTTC
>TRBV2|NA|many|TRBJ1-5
CASTQRYNQPQHF
TGTGCCAGCACCCAAAGGTACAATCAGCCCCAGCATTTT
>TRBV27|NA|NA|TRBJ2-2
CASSKNTGELFF
TGTGCCAGCAGTAAGAACACCGGGGAGCTGTTTTTT
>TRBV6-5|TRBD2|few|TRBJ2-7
CASSYRLLAGGLSEQYF
TGTGCCAGCAGTTACCGCTTACTAGCGGGAGGGCTAAGTGAGCAGTACTTC
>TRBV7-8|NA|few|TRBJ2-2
CASSLGLRGELFF
TGTGCCAGCAGCTTAGGTCTCCGCGGGGAGCTGTTTTTT
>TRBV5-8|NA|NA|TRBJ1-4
CASSLRGGSTNEKLFF
TGTGCCAGCAGCTTGCGGGGGGGTTCAACTAATGAAAAACTGTTTTTT
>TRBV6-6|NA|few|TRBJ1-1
CASALGDTEAFF
TGTGCCAGCGCTCTGGGTGACACTGAAGCTTTCTTT